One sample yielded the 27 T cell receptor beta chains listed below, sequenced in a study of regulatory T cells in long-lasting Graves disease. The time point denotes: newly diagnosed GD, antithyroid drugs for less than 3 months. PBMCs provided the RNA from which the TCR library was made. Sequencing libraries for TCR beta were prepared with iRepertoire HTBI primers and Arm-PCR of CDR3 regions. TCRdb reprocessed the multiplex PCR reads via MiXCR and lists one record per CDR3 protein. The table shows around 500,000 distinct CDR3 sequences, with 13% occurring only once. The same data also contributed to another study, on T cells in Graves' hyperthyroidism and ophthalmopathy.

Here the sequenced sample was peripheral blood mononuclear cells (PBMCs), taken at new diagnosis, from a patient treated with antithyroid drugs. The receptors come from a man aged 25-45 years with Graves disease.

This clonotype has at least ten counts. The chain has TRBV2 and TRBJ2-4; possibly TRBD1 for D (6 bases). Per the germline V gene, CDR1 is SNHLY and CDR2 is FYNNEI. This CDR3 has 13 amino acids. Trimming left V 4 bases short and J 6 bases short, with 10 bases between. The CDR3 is CASSAGAINIQYF. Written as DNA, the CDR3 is TGTGCCAGCAGTGCAGGGGCGATAAACATTCAGTACTTC.

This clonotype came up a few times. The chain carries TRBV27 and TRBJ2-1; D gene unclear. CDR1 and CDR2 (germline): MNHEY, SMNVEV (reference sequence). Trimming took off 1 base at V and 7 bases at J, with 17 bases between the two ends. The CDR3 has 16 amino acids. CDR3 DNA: TGTGCCAGCAGTTTATTAGGCAGGCCACGTGGGAATGAGCAGTTCTTC. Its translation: CASSLLGRPRGNEQFF.

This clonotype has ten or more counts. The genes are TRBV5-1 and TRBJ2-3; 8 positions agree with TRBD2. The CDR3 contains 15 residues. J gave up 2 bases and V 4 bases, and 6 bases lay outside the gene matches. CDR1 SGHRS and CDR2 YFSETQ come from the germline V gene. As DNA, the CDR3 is TGCGCCAGCAGCCTGGGTAGCGGGGTCACAGATACGCAGTATTTT. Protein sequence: CASSLGSGVTDTQYF.

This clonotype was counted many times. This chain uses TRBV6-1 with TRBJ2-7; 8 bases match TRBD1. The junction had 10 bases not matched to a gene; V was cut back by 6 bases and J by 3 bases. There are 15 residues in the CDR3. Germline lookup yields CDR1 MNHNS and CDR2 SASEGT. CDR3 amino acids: CASSSDGTGYYEQYF. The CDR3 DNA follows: TGTGCCAGCAGCTCGGACGGGACAGGATACTACGAGCAGTACTTC.

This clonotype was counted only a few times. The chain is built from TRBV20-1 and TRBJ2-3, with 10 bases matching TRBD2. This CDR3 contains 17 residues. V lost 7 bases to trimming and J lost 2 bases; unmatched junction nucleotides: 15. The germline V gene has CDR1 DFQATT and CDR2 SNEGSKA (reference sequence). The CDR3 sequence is CSVRFLHSGRPTDTQYF. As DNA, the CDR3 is TGCAGTGTTCGGTTTCTACATAGCGGGAGGCCCACAGATACGCAGTATTTT.

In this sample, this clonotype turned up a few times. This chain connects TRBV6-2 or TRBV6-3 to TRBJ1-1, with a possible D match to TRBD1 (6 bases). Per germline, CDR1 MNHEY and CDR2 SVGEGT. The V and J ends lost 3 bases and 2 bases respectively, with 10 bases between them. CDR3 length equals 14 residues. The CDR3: CASSYQGRNTEAFF. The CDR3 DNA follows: TGTGCCAGCAGTTATCAGGGGCGAAACACTGAAGCTTTCTTT.

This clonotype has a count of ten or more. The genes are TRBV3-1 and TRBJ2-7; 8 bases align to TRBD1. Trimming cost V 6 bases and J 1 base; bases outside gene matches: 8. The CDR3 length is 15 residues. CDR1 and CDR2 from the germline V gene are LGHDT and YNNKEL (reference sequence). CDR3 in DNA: TGTGCCAGCAGTTATACCGGGACAGGATCCTACGAGCAGTACTTC. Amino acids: CASSYTGTGSYEQYF.

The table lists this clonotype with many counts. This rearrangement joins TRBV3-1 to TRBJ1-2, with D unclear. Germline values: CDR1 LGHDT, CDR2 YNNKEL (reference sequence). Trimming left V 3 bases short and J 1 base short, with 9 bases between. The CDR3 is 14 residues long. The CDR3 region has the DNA TGTGCCAGCAGCCAGCGGGGAAGTAACTATGGCTACACCTTC. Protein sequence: CASSQRGSNYGYTF.

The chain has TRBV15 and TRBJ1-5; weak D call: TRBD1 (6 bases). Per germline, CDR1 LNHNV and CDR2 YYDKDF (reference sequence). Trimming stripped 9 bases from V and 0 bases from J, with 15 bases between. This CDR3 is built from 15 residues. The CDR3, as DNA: TGTGCCACTTCGGACAGCTACTATAGCAATCAGCCCCAGCATTTT. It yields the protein CATSDSYYSNQPQHF.

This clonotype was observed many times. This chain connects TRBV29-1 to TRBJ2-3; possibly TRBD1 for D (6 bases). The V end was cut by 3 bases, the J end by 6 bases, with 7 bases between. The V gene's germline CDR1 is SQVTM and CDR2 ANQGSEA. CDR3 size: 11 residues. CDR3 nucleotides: TGCAGCGTTGACAGGGGTGATACGCAGTATTTT. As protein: CSVDRGDTQYF.

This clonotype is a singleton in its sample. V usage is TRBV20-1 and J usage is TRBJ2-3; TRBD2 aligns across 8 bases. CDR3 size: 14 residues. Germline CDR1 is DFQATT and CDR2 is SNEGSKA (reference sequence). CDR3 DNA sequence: TGCAGCCCCGAGGCTAGCGGGAGCACAGATACGCAGTATTTT. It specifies CSPEASGSTDTQYF.

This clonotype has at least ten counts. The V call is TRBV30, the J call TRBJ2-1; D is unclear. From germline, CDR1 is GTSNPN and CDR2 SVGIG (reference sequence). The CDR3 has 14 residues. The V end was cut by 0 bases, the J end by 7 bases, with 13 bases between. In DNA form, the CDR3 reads TGTGCCTGGAGTGTGTCTGACTTCGGTAATGAGCAGTTCTTC. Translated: CAWSVSDFGNEQFF.

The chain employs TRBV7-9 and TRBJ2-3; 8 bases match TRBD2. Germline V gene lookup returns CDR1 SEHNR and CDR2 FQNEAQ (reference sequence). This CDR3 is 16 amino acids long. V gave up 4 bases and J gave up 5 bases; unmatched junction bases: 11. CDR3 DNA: TGTGCCAGCAGCTCCGGGGGGGGAGGGGTGGGAGATACGCAGTATTTT. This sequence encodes CASSSGGGGVGDTQYF.

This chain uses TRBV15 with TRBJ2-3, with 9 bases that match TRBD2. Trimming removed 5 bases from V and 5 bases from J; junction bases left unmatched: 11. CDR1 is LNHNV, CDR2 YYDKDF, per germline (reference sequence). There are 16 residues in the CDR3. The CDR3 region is CATSPLGGLAQDTQYF. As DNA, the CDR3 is TGTGCCACCAGCCCCCTTGGGGGACTAGCCCAAGATACGCAGTATTTT. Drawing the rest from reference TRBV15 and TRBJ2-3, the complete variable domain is DAMVIQNPRYQVTQFGKPVTLSCSQTLNHNVMYWYQQKSSQAPKLLFHYYDKDFNNEADTPDNFQSRRPNTSFCFLDIRSPGLGDTAMYLCATSPLGGLAQDTQYFGPGTRLTVL.

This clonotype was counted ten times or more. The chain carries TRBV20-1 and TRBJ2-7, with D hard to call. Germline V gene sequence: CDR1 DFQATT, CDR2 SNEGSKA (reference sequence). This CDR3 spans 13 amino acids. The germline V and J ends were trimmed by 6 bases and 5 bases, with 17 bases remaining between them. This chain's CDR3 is CSARQDIPNEQYF. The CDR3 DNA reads TGCAGTGCACGGCAGGATATCCCCAACGAGCAGTACTTC.

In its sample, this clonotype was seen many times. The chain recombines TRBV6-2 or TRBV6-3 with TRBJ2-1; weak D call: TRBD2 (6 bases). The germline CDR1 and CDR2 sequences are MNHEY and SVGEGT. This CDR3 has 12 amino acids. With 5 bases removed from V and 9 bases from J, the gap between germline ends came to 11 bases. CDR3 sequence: CASSELGGEQFF. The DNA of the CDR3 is TGTGCCAGCAGTGAATTGGGGGGTGAGCAGTTCTTC.

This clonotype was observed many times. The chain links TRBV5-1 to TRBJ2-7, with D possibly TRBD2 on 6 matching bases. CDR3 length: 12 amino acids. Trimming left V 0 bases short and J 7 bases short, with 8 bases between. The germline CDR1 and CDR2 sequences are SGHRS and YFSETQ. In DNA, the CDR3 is TGCGCCAGCAGCTTGGGGAGGGCGGAGCAGTACTTC. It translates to CASSLGRAEQYF.

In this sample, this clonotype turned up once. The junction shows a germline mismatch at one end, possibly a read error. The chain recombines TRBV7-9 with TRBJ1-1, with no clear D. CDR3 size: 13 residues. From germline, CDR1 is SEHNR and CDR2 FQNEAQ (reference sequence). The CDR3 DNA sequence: TGTGCCAGCAGCTCCCTGTGGGGTACTGAAGCTTCCTTT. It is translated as CASSSLWGTEASF.

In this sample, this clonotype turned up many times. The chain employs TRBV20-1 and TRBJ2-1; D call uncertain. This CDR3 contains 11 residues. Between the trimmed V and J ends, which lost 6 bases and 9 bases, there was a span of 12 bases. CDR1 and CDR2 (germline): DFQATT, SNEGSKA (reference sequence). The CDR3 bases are TGCAGTGCCGAGACGAGTGTTGAGCAGTTCTTC. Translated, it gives CSAETSVEQFF.

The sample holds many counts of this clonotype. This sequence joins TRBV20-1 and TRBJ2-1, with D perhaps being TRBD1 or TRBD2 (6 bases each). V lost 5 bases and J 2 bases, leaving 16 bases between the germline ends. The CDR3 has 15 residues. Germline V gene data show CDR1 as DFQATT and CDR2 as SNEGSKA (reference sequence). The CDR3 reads CSAPPWGAPYNEQFF. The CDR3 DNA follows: TGCAGTGCTCCCCCTTGGGGGGCGCCCTACAATGAGCAGTTCTTC.

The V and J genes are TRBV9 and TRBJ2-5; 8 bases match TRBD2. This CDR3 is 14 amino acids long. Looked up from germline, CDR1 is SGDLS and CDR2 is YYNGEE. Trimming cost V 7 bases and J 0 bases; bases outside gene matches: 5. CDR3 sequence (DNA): TGTGCCAGCGCGGGGGGCCTGGACCAAGAGACCCAGTACTTC. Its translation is CASAGGLDQETQYF.

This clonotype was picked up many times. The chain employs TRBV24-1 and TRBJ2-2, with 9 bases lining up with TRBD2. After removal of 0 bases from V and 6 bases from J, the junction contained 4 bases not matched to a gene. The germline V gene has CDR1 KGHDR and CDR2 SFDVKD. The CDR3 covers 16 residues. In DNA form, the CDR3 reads TGTGCCACCAGTGATTTGCGCGGGAGGGAAGCCGGGGAGCTGTTTTTT. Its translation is CATSDLRGREAGELFF.

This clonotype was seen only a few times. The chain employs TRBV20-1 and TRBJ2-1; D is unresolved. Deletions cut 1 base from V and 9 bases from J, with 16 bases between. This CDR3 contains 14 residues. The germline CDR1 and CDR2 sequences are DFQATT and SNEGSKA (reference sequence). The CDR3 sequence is CSARVRSVPGEQFF. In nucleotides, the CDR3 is TGCAGTGCTAGAGTTCGGAGTGTCCCGGGTGAGCAGTTCTTC.

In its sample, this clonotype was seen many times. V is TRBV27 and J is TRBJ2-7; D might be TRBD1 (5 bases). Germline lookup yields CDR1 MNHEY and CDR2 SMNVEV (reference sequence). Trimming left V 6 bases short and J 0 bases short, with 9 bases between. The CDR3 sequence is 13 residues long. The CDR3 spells CASRRTNSYEQYF. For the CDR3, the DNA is TGTGCCAGCAGGAGGACAAACTCCTACGAGCAGTACTTC.

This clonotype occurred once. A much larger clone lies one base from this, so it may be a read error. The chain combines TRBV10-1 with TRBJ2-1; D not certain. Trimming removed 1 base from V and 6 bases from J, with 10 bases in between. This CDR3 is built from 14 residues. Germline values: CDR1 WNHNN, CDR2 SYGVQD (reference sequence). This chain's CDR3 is CASSELRIGNEQFF. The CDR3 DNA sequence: TGCGCCAGCAGTGAGTTGAGGATAGGCAATGAGCAGTTCTTC.

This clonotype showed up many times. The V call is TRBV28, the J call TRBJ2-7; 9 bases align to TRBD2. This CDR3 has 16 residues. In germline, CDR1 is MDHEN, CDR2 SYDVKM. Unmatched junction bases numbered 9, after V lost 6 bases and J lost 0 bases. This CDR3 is CASRPRGAGGSYEQYF. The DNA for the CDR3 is TGTGCCAGCAGGCCCCGAGGAGCGGGAGGCTCCTACGAGCAGTACTTC.

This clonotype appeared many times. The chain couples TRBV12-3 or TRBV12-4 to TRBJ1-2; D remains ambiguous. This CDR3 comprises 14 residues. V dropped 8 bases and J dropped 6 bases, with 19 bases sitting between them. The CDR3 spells CASRQDDLIDGYTF. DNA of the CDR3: TGTGCCAGCCGCCAGGATGATTTGATTGATGGCTACACCTTC.